The 13 T cell receptor beta chains in this list originate from one sample, sequenced in a study of T cell repertoires in cytomegalovirus infection. TCRdb re-called the reads through MiXCR, storing one row per CDR3 protein. The repertoire holds 480,000 or so distinct CDR3 sequences, 11% seen once, with 10% in the top ten. The specimen was PBMCs. The source of these receptors is a human donor in good health (CMV status not recorded). Some clones in this sample may be carry-over from other donors' samples.

This clonotype was seen ten or more times. The V call is TRBV6-5, the J call TRBJ2-1; either TRBD1 or TRBD2 may fit D (5 bases each). The V and J ends lost 7 bases and 2 bases respectively, with 15 bases between them. Germline CDR1 and CDR2: MNHEY and SVGAGI. The CDR3 runs to 15 residues. The DNA for the CDR3 is TGTGCCAGCACCCCCCCAGGGAGCCCCTACAATGAGCAGTTCTTC. It specifies CASTPPGSPYNEQFF.

This clonotype appeared many times. The chain uses TRBV6-1 and TRBJ1-3; D remains unclear. Between the trimmed V and J ends, which lost 2 bases and 5 bases, there was a span of 13 bases. Germline V gives CDR1 MNHNS, CDR2 SASEGT. This CDR3 contains 15 residues. In nucleotides, the CDR3 is TGTGCCAGCAGTGAAAGGAGAACTAATCGAAACACCATATATTTT. This codes for CASSERRTNRNTIYF.

This clonotype was counted only a few times. The rearrangement links TRBV20-1 to TRBJ1-1, with a possible D match to TRBD1 (5 bases). The CDR3 has 12 amino acids. V was shortened by 4 bases and J by 4 bases, with 10 bases between the two germline ends. Germline CDR1 reads DFQATT; CDR2 reads SNEGSKA (reference sequence). CDR3 amino acids: CSATSRGTEAFF. For the CDR3, the DNA is TGCAGTGCTACCTCGAGGGGCACTGAAGCTTTCTTT.

This clonotype was detected many times. The rearrangement joins TRBV11-2 to TRBJ2-7; D perhaps matches TRBD1 (6 bases). This CDR3 is 14 amino acids long. Germline lookup yields CDR1 SGHAT and CDR2 FQNNGV. With 1 base removed from V and 4 bases from J, the gap between germline ends came to 11 bases. The CDR3 region has the DNA TGTGCCAGCAGCTTAGGTAACAGGGTATACGAGCAGTACTTC. Translation gives CASSLGNRVYEQYF.

This clonotype showed up many times. J is TRBJ2-3 and V is TRBV7-3, with D unclear. V was pared by 3 bases and J by 1 base, with 11 bases between. The V gene's germline CDR1 is SGHTA and CDR2 FQGTGA. The CDR3 sequence is 15 residues long. The CDR3, as DNA: TGTGCCAGCAGCTTCCTCGGAGCCGGCACAGATACGCAGTATTTT. It specifies CASSFLGAGTDTQYF.

This clonotype was found a few times. The CDR3 protein is CASSEGPDWEQYF. The DNA of the CDR3 is TGTGCCAGCTCAGAAGGACCGGACTGGGAGCAGTACTTC. The V and J genes are TRBV18 and TRBJ2-7, with a weak D call TRBD2 (5 bases). Germline CDR1 is KGHSH and CDR2 is LQKENI. Trimming stripped 5 bases from V and 7 bases from J, with 15 bases between. The CDR3 runs to 13 residues.

The chain joins TRBV4-2 to TRBJ1-2; 8 bases agree with TRBD1. This CDR3 comprises 14 residues. Germline V lookup: CDR1 LGHNA, CDR2 YNFKEQ. The junction had 12 bases not matched to a gene; V was cut back by 8 bases and J by 7 bases. CDR3 loop: CASGQGIPLGGYTF. The CDR3 DNA is TGTGCCAGCGGACAGGGAATACCCCTCGGTGGCTACACCTTC.

This clonotype was recorded at least ten times. This chain links TRBV7-2 with TRBJ2-3; 8 bases agree with TRBD1. V gave up 8 bases and J gave up 4 bases; unmatched junction bases: 5. Germline V gene lookup returns CDR1 SGHTA and CDR2 FQGNSA. The CDR3 is 13 amino acids. Written as DNA, the CDR3 is TGTGCCAGCGCCCTGACAGGGGCAGATACGCAGTATTTT. Encoded protein: CASALTGADTQYF.

This clonotype was picked up many times. The V and J genes are TRBV6-1 and TRBJ2-2; D assignment may be TRBD1 or TRBD2 (5 bases each). CDR3 length equals 15 residues. The germline CDR1 and CDR2 sequences are MNHNS and SASEGT. V was pared by 6 bases and J by 4 bases, with 15 bases between. CDR3 amino acids: CASRFLRESTGELFF. CDR3 in DNA: TGTGCCAGCAGATTTCTCAGGGAGAGCACCGGGGAGCTGTTTTTT.

There are many counts of this clonotype. The chain uses TRBV7-3 and TRBJ2-1; D unresolved. The CDR3 loop spans 13 amino acids. The germline gives CDR1 SGHTA, CDR2 FQGTGA. V lost 8 bases and J lost 0, with 8 bases in between. CDR3 in amino acids: CASGVSSYNEQFF. The DNA of the CDR3 is TGTGCCAGCGGCGTCAGCTCCTACAATGAGCAGTTCTTC.

This clonotype was detected ten times or more. The CDR3 loop reads CASLNAAGTQYF. The CDR3 nucleotides read TGTGCCAGCTTGAACGCGGCAGGGACCCAGTACTTC. This chain joins TRBV7-9 and TRBJ2-5; D gene unclear. The V end lost 8 bases, the J end lost 7 bases, and 14 bases lay between the germline ends. The CDR3 consists of 12 residues. Germline values: CDR1 SEHNR, CDR2 FQNEAQ (reference sequence).

This clonotype occurred many times. CDR3 bases: TGTGCCAGCAGGCTCGGACTAGCGTCTAGCACAGATACGCAGTATTTT. This gives the protein CASRLGLASSTDTQYF. The genes are TRBV6-5 and TRBJ2-3; 9 positions match TRBD2. The CDR3 loop spans 16 amino acids. Germline V gene lookup returns CDR1 MNHEY and CDR2 SVGAGI. Trimming cost V 6 bases and J 0 bases; bases outside gene matches: 7.

The sample holds many counts of this clonotype. The J gene is TRBJ1-1, the V gene TRBV12-3 or TRBV12-4; a possible D gene is TRBD1 (5 bases). The CDR3 spans 11 residues. With 10 bases removed from V and 4 bases from J, the gap between germline ends came to 10 bases. The CDR3 loop reads CATRVSTEAFF. The CDR3 DNA reads as TGTGCCACCAGGGTGAGCACTGAAGCTTTCTTT.